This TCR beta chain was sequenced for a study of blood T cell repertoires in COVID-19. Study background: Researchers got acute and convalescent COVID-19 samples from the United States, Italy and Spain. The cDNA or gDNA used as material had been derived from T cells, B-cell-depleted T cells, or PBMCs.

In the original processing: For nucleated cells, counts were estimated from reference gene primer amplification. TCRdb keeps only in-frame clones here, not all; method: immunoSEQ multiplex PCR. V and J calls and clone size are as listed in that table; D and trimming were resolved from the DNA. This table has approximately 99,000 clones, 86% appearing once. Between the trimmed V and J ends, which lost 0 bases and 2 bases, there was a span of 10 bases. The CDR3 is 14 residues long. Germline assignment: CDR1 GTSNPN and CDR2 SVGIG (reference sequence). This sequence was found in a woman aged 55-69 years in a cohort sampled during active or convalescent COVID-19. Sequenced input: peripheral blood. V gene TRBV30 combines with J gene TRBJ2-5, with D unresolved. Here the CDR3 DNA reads TGTGCCTGGAGTGTGACTGGCCCTCAAGAGACCCAGTACTTC. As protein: CAWSVTGPQETQYF.